The TCR beta chain described here comes from a study of shared clonotypes between healthy human individuals. The table came from immunoSEQ multiplex PCR; TCRdb's copy has only in-frame clones and leaves some out. The sample contains 2 million to 3 million clones, approximately 93% of which appear only once. V shed 4 bases and J 3 bases; nucleotides not matched to a gene: 11. The CDR3 runs 16 residues. Per germline, CDR1 SGHTS and CDR2 YDEGEE. The V call is TRBV5-8, the J call TRBJ2-7, with 9 bases aligning to TRBD2. The sample taken for sequencing was naive CD4+ T cells from PBMCs. The subset: CD45RA+ positively selected. The clonotype was recovered from a man between 18 and 29 years old in good health. Some clones in this sample may be carry-over from other donors' samples. Here the CDR3 DNA reads TGTGCCAGCAGCAGGCCCACGGGACTAGCAGTCTACGAGCAGTACTTC. Translating gives CASSRPTGLAVYEQYF.